A single sample gave rise to the 18 T cell receptor beta chains below, sequenced in a study of T cell repertoires in cytomegalovirus infection. TCRdb fed the reads into MiXCR, producing one record per CDR3 protein. This table holds 630,000 or so distinct CDR3 sequences, 20% to 25% found once. The sequenced sample was CD8+ T cells from PBMCs. The origin of the receptors is a human donor in good health (CMV status not recorded). Some clones in this sample may be carry-over from other donors' samples.

The chain joins TRBV24-1 to TRBJ2-7; D is perhaps TRBD1 (6 bases). CDR1 KGHDR and CDR2 SFDVKD come from the germline V gene. The V gene lost 4 bases and the J gene lost 0 bases, with 15 bases spanning the gap. The CDR3 consists of 16 residues. The CDR3 here is CATSDRDKTYSYEQYV. CDR3 DNA sequence: TGTGCCACCAGTGACCGGGACAAAACTTACTCCTACGAGCAGTACGTC.

Concerning this clonotype itself: A much larger clone lies one base from this, so it may be a read error. The conserved phenylalanine or tryptophan is not found at the CDR3 terminus, so this likely reflects a read error. The chain is built from TRBV4-1 and TRBJ1-1, with D perhaps matching TRBD1 (5 bases). The length of the CDR3 is 17 residues. CDR1 and CDR2 (germline): MGHRA, YSYEKL. Trimming took 0 bases from V and 5 from J, leaving 19 bases between them. The CDR3 is CASSQEEISLGGTEAFS. The CDR3 DNA reads as TGCGCCAGCAGCCAAGAGGAAATCTCACTTGGGGGTACTGAAGCTTTCTCT.

This clonotype appeared many times. V is TRBV6-1 and J is TRBJ1-1; 8 positions match TRBD1. The ends lost 6 bases at V and 7 bases at J; junction bases unmatched: 10. CDR1 is MNHNS and CDR2 is SASEGT in the germline V gene. This CDR3 spans 14 amino acids. The CDR3 sequence: CASSPGTGTIEAFF. The CDR3, as DNA: TGTGCCAGCAGCCCCGGGACAGGAACAATTGAAGCTTTCTTT.

This clonotype was seen more than once but under ten times. The chain employs TRBV28 and TRBJ2-3, with 10 bases that match TRBD1. The V gene's germline CDR1 is MDHEN and CDR2 SYDVKM. The CDR3 sequence is 18 residues long. The J segment lost 4 bases and the V segment lost 1 base, leaving 11 bases of the junction unmatched. CDR3 DNA sequence: TGTGCCAGCAGTTTATTGGGGACAGGGGTCGAGGGGGCAGATACGCAGTATTTT. Amino acid sequence: CASSLLGTGVEGADTQYF.

This clonotype was observed a few times. The V call is TRBV2, the J call TRBJ2-1; 9 bases fit TRBD2. CDR3 length: 15 residues. CDR1 is SNHLY and CDR2 is FYNNEI in the germline V gene. Trimming took 6 bases from V and 2 from J; bases not matched to a gene: 5. The CDR3 spells CASSEGGGAYNEQFF. As DNA, the CDR3 is TGTGCCAGCAGCGAGGGCGGGGGGGCCTACAATGAGCAGTTCTTC.

This chain links TRBV7-2 with TRBJ1-1; maybe TRBD1 (6 bases). The CDR3 contains 14 residues. From germline, CDR1 is SGHTA and CDR2 FQGNSA. V gave up 5 bases and J gave up 5 bases, with 15 bases separating them. CDR3 protein: CASSVLGARTEAFF. Written as DNA, the CDR3 is TGTGCCAGCAGCGTACTGGGGGCGCGAACTGAAGCTTTCTTT.

This clonotype was detected many times. V usage is TRBV15 and J usage is TRBJ2-1, with D perhaps TRBD1 (5 bases). CDR1 and CDR2 (germline): LNHNV, YYDKDF (reference sequence). The CDR3 has 15 amino acids. V was trimmed by 4 bases and J by 1 base, leaving 11 bases between them. The CDR3 region has the DNA TGTGCCACCAGCATCCGACAGAATTCCTACAATGAGCAGTTCTTC. Its protein product is CATSIRQNSYNEQFF.

This clonotype appeared a few times. This sequence joins TRBV19 and TRBJ2-1, with 7 bases identical to TRBD2. This CDR3 contains 13 residues. Germline V lookup: CDR1 LNHDA, CDR2 SQIVND (reference sequence). Losses at the gene ends were 1 base for V and 8 bases for J; bases not matched to a gene: 2. CDR3 sequence: CASSIGGGDEQFF. CDR3 bases: TGTGCCAGTAGTATAGGGGGGGGAGATGAGCAGTTCTTC.

With regard to this clonotype: This sequence may be a read error, since a much larger clone differs from it by one base. V and J are TRBV7-6 and TRBJ1-1; the match to TRBD1 covers 7 bases. V shed 0 bases, J shed 9 bases, and the junction held 7 bases outside the gene matches. This CDR3 spans 14 amino acids. CDR1 is SGHVS, CDR2 FNYEAQ, per germline. Written as DNA, the CDR3 is TGTGCCAGCAGCTTAGCAGGGGGCCCGAGTAAAGCTTTCTTT. Residues: CASSLAGGPSKAFF.

CDR3 residues: CAISESPSIQETQYF. The CDR3 DNA follows: TGTGCCATCAGTGAGTCCCCTAGCATCCAAGAGACCCAGTACTTC. The chain links TRBV10-3 to TRBJ2-5; D possibly corresponds to TRBD2 (5 bases). This CDR3 is 15 amino acids long. Between the trimmed V and J ends, which lost 0 bases and 1 base, there was a span of 9 bases. Germline-derived CDR1 and CDR2 are ENHRY and SYGVKD.

The rearrangement links TRBV7-6 to TRBJ2-5; D not resolved. The CDR3 is made up of 14 amino acids. Germline lookup yields CDR1 SGHVS and CDR2 FNYEAQ. V lost 4 bases and J lost 0, with 9 bases in between. The CDR3 sequence: CASSSDQYQETQYF. Written as DNA, the CDR3 is TGTGCCAGCAGCTCCGACCAATACCAAGAGACCCAGTACTTC.

Many counts were recorded for this clonotype. The V gene is TRBV6-5, the J gene TRBJ2-2; possibly TRBD2 for D (7 bases). Germline loops: CDR1 MNHEY, CDR2 SVGAGI. CDR3 size: 15 residues. V was trimmed by 6 bases and J by 7 bases, leaving 18 bases between them. The chain's CDR3 is CASRGFGGAIGELFF. The CDR3 DNA follows: TGTGCCAGCAGGGGGTTTGGGGGGGCGATCGGGGAGCTGTTTTTT.

This clonotype was recorded at least ten times. The rearrangement joins TRBV28 to TRBJ2-7; TRBD1 is a possible D gene (7 bases). Germline V CDR1 and CDR2: MDHEN, SYDVKM. CDR3 length equals 13 residues. Trimming took off 5 bases at V and 5 bases at J, with 13 bases between the two ends. CDR3 coding DNA: TGTGCCAGCAGTCCCCCCAGGGGGGACGAGCAGTACGTC. Its protein product is CASSPPRGDEQYV.

Concerning this clonotype itself: At one end the junction does not follow the germline gene, possibly because of a read error. CDR3 sequence (DNA): TGTGCCAGCAGTTACAGGGGCCACAATCAGCCCCTGCATTTT. Amino acid sequence: CASSYRGHNQPLHF. The chain recombines TRBV6-5 with TRBJ1-5, with D perhaps matching TRBD1 (5 bases). CDR1 and CDR2 (germline): MNHEY, SVGAGI. CDR3 length: 14 amino acids.

Of note for this clonotype: An end of the junction differs from the germline gene, which may be a read error. The rearrangement links TRBV20-1 to TRBJ2-2; possible D gene TRBD2, 5 bases. The germline V gene encodes CDR1 DFQATT and CDR2 SNEGSKA (reference sequence). The CDR3 loop spans 14 amino acids. Here the CDR3 reads CSAREEDYTGELFF. The DNA of the CDR3 is TGCAGTGCTCGAGAGGAGGACTACACCGGGGAGCTGTTTTTT.

This clonotype has ten or more counts. The chain is built from TRBV11-3 and TRBJ1-3; weak D call: TRBD1 (5 bases). Trimming took off 5 bases at V and 0 bases at J, with 20 bases between the two ends. The CDR3 is 18 amino acids. Germline V CDR1 and CDR2: SGHNT, YENEEA. The CDR3 is CASSPRFGAGDSGNTIYF. The CDR3 DNA follows: TGTGCCAGCAGCCCGCGGTTTGGGGCAGGTGACTCTGGAAACACCATATATTTT.

The chain combines TRBV6-1 with TRBJ1-6; D not resolved. The CDR3 spans 12 residues. CDR1 and CDR2 from the germline V gene are MNHNS and SASEGT. V was shortened by 3 bases and J by 11 bases, with 8 bases between the two germline ends. The CDR3 reads CASSEWAPPLHF. CDR3 sequence (DNA): TGTGCCAGCAGTGAGTGGGCCCCACCCCTCCACTTT.

This clonotype was counted a few times. The rearrangement links TRBV28 to TRBJ2-1; perhaps TRBD1 as D (6 bases). V gave up 5 bases and J gave up 3 bases, with 11 bases separating them. Germline V lookup: CDR1 MDHEN, CDR2 SYDVKM. CDR3 size: 14 residues. CDR3 nucleotides: TGTGCCAGCAGTCCTACAGGGTTCTACAATGAGCAGTTCTTC. It is translated as CASSPTGFYNEQFF.